This T cell receptor (beta chain) was identified in a study of cytotoxic CD8 clonotypes in ibrutinib-treated CLL. As for the study in general: Of a cohort that held 10 to 12 relapsed/refractory and some 15 treatment-naive patients, fewer than 18 were IGHV unmutated.

Method: immunoSEQ multiplex PCR; TCRdb's copy keeps in-frame clones and lacks some. In the table there are approximately 160,000 clones, around nine tenths of which are singletons. This clone was seen just once. This CDR3 is built from 16 residues. Germline V gene lookup returns CDR1 LNHDA and CDR2 SQIVND (reference sequence). V was clipped by 11 bases and J by 0 bases, with 22 bases between them. Sequences were derived from PBMCs, sampled at disease progression, from a patient treated with ibrutinib. The gene calls are TRBV19 and TRBJ1-2, with D perhaps TRBD1 (6 bases). The clonotype comes from a human donor with chronic lymphocytic leukemia. As DNA, the CDR3 is TGTGCCTCAAAAGAGGGGTTGGGGGGCCCTAACTATGGCTACACCTTC. This sequence encodes CASKEGLGGPNYGYTF.